The 12 T cell receptor beta chains presented below share a single source sample, sequenced in a study of blood T cell repertoires in COVID-19. Data came from immunoSEQ multiplex PCR; TCRdb stores just in-frame clones and leaves some out. The sample has approximately 52,000 clones, more than 85% seen once. Sequencing used peripheral blood. The receptor source for this set is a man aged 50 to 59 with acute or convalescent COVID-19.

J is TRBJ2-7 and V is TRBV2; 11 bases line up with TRBD2. CDR1 and CDR2 (germline): SNHLY, FYNNEI. This CDR3 has 14 residues. V gave up 5 bases and J gave up 5 bases; unmatched junction bases: 5. CDR3 sequence (DNA): TGTGCCAGCAGTATTACTAGCGGGGGCCACGAGCAGTACTTC. Translating gives CASSITSGGHEQYF. Looking up the rest from reference TRBV2 and TRBJ2-7 gives the full variable domain: EPEVTQTPSHQVTQMGQEVILRCVPISNHLYFYWYRQILGQKVEFLVSFYNNEISEKSEIFDDQFSVERPDGSNFTLKIRSTKLEDSAMYFCASSITSGGHEQYFGPGTRLTVT.

The rearrangement joins TRBV28 to TRBJ2-3; possibly TRBD1 for D (6 bases). V dropped 6 bases and J dropped 6 bases, with 22 bases sitting between them. Looked up from germline, CDR1 is MDHEN and CDR2 is SYDVKM. CDR3 size: 16 residues. The DNA for the CDR3 is TGTGCCAGCAGCTCCAGGGGAGTTCTTCAGAGGGATACGCAGTATTTT. Protein product: CASSSRGVLQRDTQYF. Supplemented by reference TRBV28 and TRBJ2-3, the full variable domain reads DVKVTQSSRYLVKRTGEKVFLECVQDMDHENMFWYRQDPGLGLRLIYFSYDVKMKEKGDIPEGYSVSREKKERFSLILESASTNQTSMYLCASSSRGVLQRDTQYFGPGTRLTVL.

This clone was detected once. The chain combines TRBV12-5 with TRBJ1-1; TRBD1 matches at 7 bases. This CDR3 spans 18 amino acids. Germline CDR1 LGHNT, CDR2 FRNRAP. The V gene end was trimmed by 2 bases and the J gene end by 1 base; junction bases not matched to a gene: 13. CDR3 sequence reads: CASGLITWGTERNTEAFF. In DNA form, the CDR3 reads TGTGCTAGTGGTTTGATCACATGGGGGACAGAGAGGAACACTGAAGCTTTCTTT.

The chain recombines TRBV5-1 with TRBJ1-1, with 7 bases aligning to TRBD1. This CDR3 is built from 15 residues. Germline values: CDR1 SGHRS, CDR2 YFSETQ. The V and J ends lost 2 bases and 6 bases, in that order; junction bases with no gene match: 10. CDR3 amino acids: CASSFSGTEPPEAFF. Here the CDR3 DNA reads TGCGCCAGCAGCTTCTCCGGGACAGAGCCCCCTGAAGCTTTCTTT.

This clone was observed once. This chain links TRBV12-3 or TRBV12-4 with TRBJ2-2, with 7 bases that match TRBD1. The CDR3 totals 13 residues. V gave up 6 bases and J gave up 5 bases; unmatched junction bases: 3. CDR3 amino acids: CASRIQGTGELFF. The CDR3 DNA reads TGTGCCAGCAGAATACAGGGGACCGGGGAGCTGTTTTTT.

This clone was detected only a few times. This chain uses TRBV2 with TRBJ1-2; the D gene is possibly TRBD1 (5 bases). In germline, CDR1 is SNHLY, CDR2 FYNNEI. Trimming shortened V by 7 bases and J by 8 bases, and 14 bases separated the two germline ends. CDR3 length: 12 residues. CDR3 coding DNA: TGTGCCAGCACCATCGGGACTTTGGGCTACACCTTC. Residues: CASTIGTLGYTF.

The chain employs TRBV3-1 (or the pseudogene TRBV3-2) and TRBJ1-3; TRBD1 might be the D (5 bases). Germline V gene lookup returns CDR1 LGHDT and CDR2 YNNKEL (reference sequence). Trimming cost V 2 bases and J 0 bases, with 14 bases left between them. CDR3 length equals 17 residues. CDR3 DNA sequence: TGTGCCAGCAGCCAATGGGGCCACCTTGCCTCTGGAAACACCATATATTTT. Its translation: CASSQWGHLASGNTIYF.

The rearrangement links TRBV4-1 to TRBJ2-3; 9 bases align to TRBD2. V was pared by 1 base and J by 2 bases, with 10 bases of the junction left unmatched. CDR3 length: 18 residues. CDR1 is MGHRA, CDR2 YSYEKL, per germline. Written as DNA, the CDR3 is TGCGCCAGCAGCCAAGGTCCCCAGCGGGGGGTTATCACAGATACGCAGTATTTT. This translates into CASSQGPQRGVITDTQYF.

This rearrangement joins TRBV5-1 to TRBJ1-2; 7 bases are shared with TRBD1. The CDR3 extends over 15 amino acids. Germline assignment: CDR1 SGHRS and CDR2 YFSETQ. With 4 bases clipped from V and 4 bases from J, the junction kept 10 bases outside the gene matches. The DNA of the CDR3 is TGCGCCAGCAGCCCCCCCGTGCAGGGGGGCTATGGCTACACCTTC. It codes for CASSPPVQGGYGYTF.

This chain uses TRBV2 with TRBJ1-1, with D possibly matching TRBD1 (6 bases). The CDR3 covers 16 residues. Trimming left V 7 bases short and J 0 bases short, with 18 bases between. Germline CDR1 and CDR2: SNHLY and FYNNEI. The DNA for the CDR3 is TGTGCCAGCAAGTTCCCCCGGACAGCCATGAACACTGAAGCTTTCTTT. Amino acids: CASKFPRTAMNTEAFF.

This clone was seen just once. V is TRBV12-3 or TRBV12-4 and J is TRBJ1-2; 8 bases map to TRBD1. The CDR3 contains 13 residues. V was pared by 5 bases and J by 5 bases, with 4 bases of the junction left unmatched. This CDR3 reads CASSTGGRYGYTF. The DNA for the CDR3 is TGTGCCAGCAGTACAGGGGGGAGGTATGGCTACACCTTC.

CDR3 sequence (DNA): TGTGCCAGCAGCGCACAGGGGAAAGGACCTGGAAACACCATATATTTT. Translating gives CASSAQGKGPGNTIYF. V gene TRBV3-1 (or the pseudogene TRBV3-2) combines with J gene TRBJ1-3, with 7 bases fitting TRBD1. The CDR3 runs to 16 residues. The germline CDR1 and CDR2 sequences are LGHDT and YNNKEL (reference sequence). With 5 bases clipped from V and 2 bases from J, the junction kept 9 bases outside the gene matches.